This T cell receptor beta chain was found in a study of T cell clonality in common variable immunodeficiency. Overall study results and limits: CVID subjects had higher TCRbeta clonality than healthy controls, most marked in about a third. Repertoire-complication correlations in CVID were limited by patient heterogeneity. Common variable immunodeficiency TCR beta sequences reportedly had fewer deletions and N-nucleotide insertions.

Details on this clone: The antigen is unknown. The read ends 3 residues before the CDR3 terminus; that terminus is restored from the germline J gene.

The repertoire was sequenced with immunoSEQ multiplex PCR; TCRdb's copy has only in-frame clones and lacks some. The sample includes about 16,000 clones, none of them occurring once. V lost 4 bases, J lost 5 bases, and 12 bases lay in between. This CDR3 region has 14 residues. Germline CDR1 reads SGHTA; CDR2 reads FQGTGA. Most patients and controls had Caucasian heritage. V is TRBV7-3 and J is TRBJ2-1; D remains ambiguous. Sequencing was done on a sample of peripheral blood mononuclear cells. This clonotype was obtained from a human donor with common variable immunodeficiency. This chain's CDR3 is CASSSSGRNNEQFF. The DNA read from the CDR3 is TGTGCCAGCAGCTCCTCTGGCAGAAACAATGAG.